A single sample gave rise to the 4 T cell receptor beta chains below, sequenced in a study of regulatory T cells in long-lasting Graves disease. The time point is: persistent/refractory GD, antithyroid drugs over 5 years with positive TRAb. PBMC RNA was the source of the TCR library. Construction of TCR beta libraries relied on iRepertoire HTBI primers and on Arm-PCR targeting CDR3 regions. TCRdb re-analysed the multiplex PCR reads in MiXCR, keeping a single row per CDR3 protein. The profile shows around 460,000 distinct CDR3 sequences, less than 25% of them singletons. The sequencing used peripheral blood mononuclear cells (PBMCs), collected when the disease was refractory, from a patient treated with antithyroid drugs. The receptor source for this set is a female donor with Graves disease.

V is TRBV5-1 and J is TRBJ2-7; D not resolved. CDR1 is SGHRS and CDR2 is YFSETQ in the germline V gene. The CDR3 totals 14 residues. V was cut by 0 bases and J by 4 bases, with 11 bases left in between. The CDR3 nucleotides are TGCGCCAGCAGCTTGGGGACCGATGGATACGAGCAGTACTTC. Its translation: CASSLGTDGYEQYF.

This clonotype was found a few times. The chain recombines TRBV27 with TRBJ2-3, with no clear D. The CDR3 covers 15 residues. V dropped 0 bases and J dropped 0 bases, with 7 bases sitting between them. Germline CDR1 reads MNHEY; CDR2 reads SMNVEV (reference sequence). Here the CDR3 reads CASSLSGYSTDTQYF. CDR3 nucleotide sequence: TGTGCCAGCAGTTTATCCGGTTATAGCACAGATACGCAGTATTTT.

Only a few counts were recorded for this clonotype. This chain uses TRBV16 with TRBJ1-1, with D perhaps TRBD1 (6 bases). Trimming removed 4 bases at V and 1 base at J, with 22 bases between. Germline V gene data show CDR1 as KGHSY and CDR2 as FQNENV. The CDR3 consists of 18 residues. The CDR3 spells CASSLQLPTGYTNTEAFF. The CDR3 DNA reads TGTGCCAGCAGCCTTCAACTCCCTACAGGGTATACGAACACTGAAGCTTTCTTT. Full variable domain (outside the CDR3, taken from reference TRBV16 and TRBJ1-1): GEEVAQTPKHLVRGEGQKAKLYCAPIKGHSYVFWYQQVLKNEFKFLISFQNENVFDETGMPKERFSAKCLPNSPCSLEIQATKLEDSAVYFCASSLQLPTGYTNTEAFFGQGTRLTVV.

This clonotype showed up just a few times. The chain joins TRBV7-9 to TRBJ1-2; D ambiguous. V lost 1 base to trimming and J lost 8 bases, with 11 bases between them. This CDR3 region has 13 residues. Germline V lookup: CDR1 SEHNR, CDR2 FQNEAQ (reference sequence). The CDR3 protein is CASSLGPGFGYTF. CDR3 DNA sequence: TGTGCCAGCAGCTTAGGACCCGGCTTCGGCTACACCTTC. The full variable domain, in which reference TRBV7-9 and TRBJ1-2 provide the parts outside the CDR3, is DTGVSQNPRHKITKRGQNVTFRCDPISEHNRLYWYRQTLGQGPEFLTYFQNEAQLEKSRLLSDRFSAERPKGSFSTLEIQRTEQGDSAMYLCASSLGPGFGYTFGSGTRLTVV.